This T cell receptor beta chain was identified in a study of blood T cell repertoires in COVID-19. About the research overall: T cells, B-cell-depleted T cells, or PBMCs provided the cDNA or gDNA that served as material.

Clinical histories supplied by participants themselves formed the basis of cohort assignment. Symptom resolution, clearance, or two negative PCRs marked the recovered donors of Cohort 3. About this clone: A much larger clone lies a single base off, so this may be a read error. This sample includes further DNA sequences coding for the same CDR3.

Source study methods: The authors estimated nucleated cell counts from reference gene primer amplification. Data came from immunoSEQ multiplex PCR; TCRdb stores just in-frame clones and leaves some out. V and J calls and clone size are given by that table; D and trimming were obtained from the DNA. The sample shows about 300,000 clones, about 90% of them seen only once. In germline, CDR1 is LNHDA, CDR2 SQIVND (reference sequence). V shed 3 bases and J shed 0 bases, with 5 bases lying between them. The length of the CDR3 is 13 residues. The clonotype was recovered from a woman aged 25 to 39 who had recovered from COVID-19. The sequencing input was PBMCs or T cells enriched from blood (not recorded which). The chain carries TRBV19 and TRBJ1-1; D gene ambiguous. In DNA, the CDR3 is TGTGCCAGTAGTATCTCTATGAACACTGAAGCTTTCTTT. Its protein is CASSISMNTEAFF.